One sample yielded the 27 T cell receptor beta chains listed below, sequenced in a study of T cells in Graves' hyperthyroidism and ophthalmopathy. Template material for amplifying TCR beta CDR3 regions consisted of RNA transcripts. In the first-round RT-PCR of the TCR CDR3, the HTBI primer set was used. TCRdb re-called the multiplex PCR reads through MiXCR, storing one row per CDR3 protein. The data hold over 700,000 distinct CDR3 sequences, with roughly 20% observed a single time. Source material: blood. The receptors here all came from a woman aged 50 to 60 with Graves' hyperthyroidism that later progressed to Graves' ophthalmopathy.

This clonotype was observed a handful of times. The chain recombines TRBV30 with TRBJ2-5; the D is unclear. V was pared by 4 bases and J by 2 bases, with 11 bases between. The CDR3 is made up of 13 amino acids. Germline V lookup: CDR1 GTSNPN, CDR2 SVGIG (reference sequence). The DNA for the CDR3 is TGTGCCTGGATTCAATACAGACAAGAGACCCAGTACTTC. As protein: CAWIQYRQETQYF.

This clonotype has a count of ten or more. This chain links TRBV3-1 with TRBJ2-5, with TRBD1 identical over 9 bases. This CDR3 comprises 16 residues. V dropped 3 bases and J dropped 6; count of bases not matched to a gene: 11. CDR1 and CDR2 (germline): LGHDT, YNNKEL (reference sequence). The CDR3, as DNA: TGTGCCAGCAGCCATTTTTTTGGACAGGGGCCAAAGACCCAGTACTTC. Amino acids: CASSHFFGQGPKTQYF.

This clonotype was detected ten times or more. The chain couples TRBV3-1 to TRBJ2-3, with a tentative D call TRBD1 (6 bases). The CDR3 totals 19 residues. Trimming stripped 2 bases from V and 2 bases from J, with 23 bases between. Germline CDR1 LGHDT, CDR2 YNNKEL (reference sequence). The CDR3 here is CASSQLTATGWVFTDTQYF. The CDR3 nucleotides read TGTGCCAGCAGCCAACTTACCGCGACAGGTTGGGTTTTCACAGATACGCAGTATTTT.

As regards this clonotype: A much more abundant neighbour one base away suggests this may be a read error. The rearrangement links TRBV12-3 or TRBV12-4 to TRBJ2-5, with D perhaps matching TRBD1 or TRBD2 (6 bases each). The CDR3 length is 16 residues. Trimming left V 3 bases short and J 2 bases short, with 16 bases between. The CDR3 reads CASSFPLGGRQETQYF. In nucleotides, the CDR3 is TGTGCCAGCAGTTTTCCCCTCGGGGGCCGTCAAGAGACCCAGTACTTC.

This clonotype was observed at least ten times. The V and J genes are TRBV20-1 and TRBJ2-6; TRBD1 is a possible D gene (5 bases). V was cut by 1 base and J by 0 bases, with 19 bases left in between. This CDR3 has 19 amino acids. The V gene's germline CDR1 is DFQATT and CDR2 SNEGSKA (reference sequence). CDR3 coding DNA: TGCAGTGCTAGAGGTGCAGGGCCCAACACGCTCTCTGGGGCCAACGTCCTGACTTTC. As protein: CSARGAGPNTLSGANVLTF.

This clonotype was counted many times. This chain connects TRBV12-3 or TRBV12-4 to TRBJ1-5; 9 nucleotides align to TRBD1. The V segment lost 10 bases and the J segment 11 bases; nucleotides outside the gene matches: 12. The CDR3 covers 13 residues. The chain's CDR3 is CATAGTGLEAQHF. CDR3 DNA sequence: TGTGCCACAGCCGGGACAGGGTTGGAAGCCCAGCATTTT.

As DNA, the CDR3 is TGCGCCAGCAGCTTGTCAGGACAGGGGCGCAGATCTGGAAACACCATATATTTT. It encodes CASSLSGQGRRSGNTIYF. V usage is TRBV5-1 and J usage is TRBJ1-3, with 9 bases lining up with TRBD1. V trimming: 1 base; J trimming: 1 base; junction bases outside the gene matches: 9. The CDR3 has 18 residues. The germline CDR1 and CDR2 sequences are SGHRS and YFSETQ.

This clonotype turned up a few times. The chain has TRBV15 and TRBJ2-7; 8 bases are a match to TRBD1. Germline CDR1 reads LNHNV; CDR2 reads YYDKDF (reference sequence). CDR3 length: 13 residues. After removal of 0 bases from V and 6 bases from J, the junction contained 1 base not matched to a gene. DNA for the CDR3: TGTGCCACCAGCAGAGACAGGGGGCGCGAGCAGTACTTC. Residues: CATSRDRGREQYF. Full variable domain (missing parts from reference TRBV15 and TRBJ2-7): DAMVIQNPRYQVTQFGKPVTLSCSQTLNHNVMYWYQQKSSQAPKLLFHYYDKDFNNEADTPDNFQSRRPNTSFCFLDIRSPGLGDTAMYLCATSRDRGREQYFGPGTRLTVT.

This clonotype has only a few counts. The chain couples TRBV30 to TRBJ1-2; D perhaps matches TRBD1 (6 bases). The CDR3 sequence is 14 residues long. Germline lookup yields CDR1 GTSNPN and CDR2 SVGIG (reference sequence). V dropped 4 bases and J dropped 4 bases, with 16 bases sitting between them. The CDR3 region has the DNA TGTGCCTGGACCCCATTCGGACAGACCTATGGCTACACCTTC. It translates to CAWTPFGQTYGYTF.

Many counts were recorded for this clonotype. V and J are TRBV6-1 and TRBJ1-5; no definite D call. CDR3 length: 15 amino acids. Germline V gene lookup returns CDR1 MNHNS and CDR2 SASEGT. V gave up 4 bases and J gave up 6 bases, with 16 bases separating them. CDR3 in DNA: TGTGCCAGCAGTGTCCTTTGGGGTTGGAGTCAGCCCCAGCATTTT. Translating gives CASSVLWGWSQPQHF.

This chain links TRBV6-2 or TRBV6-3 with TRBJ1-5; D not certain. The CDR3 length is 15 residues. Trimming left V 4 bases short and J 5 bases short, with 15 bases between. Germline CDR1 reads MNHEY; CDR2 reads SVGEGT. DNA for the CDR3: TGTGCCAGCAGTTGGTCAGGAAGTTCCGATCAGCCCCAGCATTTT. Amino acid sequence: CASSWSGSSDQPQHF.

This clonotype was found many times. The chain is built from TRBV7-9 and TRBJ2-1; D is undetermined. The germline V gene encodes CDR1 SEHNR and CDR2 FQNEAQ (reference sequence). V was clipped by 3 bases and J by 0 bases, with 9 bases between them. The CDR3 sequence is 15 residues long. CDR3 nucleotide sequence: TGTGCCAGCAGCTTCTCTGGCAGCTCCTACAATGAGCAGTTCTTC. It encodes CASSFSGSSYNEQFF.

Worth noting for this clonotype: It may be a read error: a sequence one base away is much more abundant. In this CDR3 the conserved last residue, phenylalanine or tryptophan, is missing, so a read error is likely. This chain uses TRBV14 with TRBJ1-1; D may be TRBD1 (6 bases). The germline gives CDR1 SGHDN, CDR2 FVKESK. Deletions cut 0 bases from V and 4 bases from J, with 18 bases between. CDR3 size: 17 residues. Here the CDR3 DNA reads TGTGCCAGCAGCCAAGATCGGGGGGGCGCTTATTCCACTGAAGCTTTCCTT. Translation: CASSQDRGGAYSTEAFL.

Written as DNA, the CDR3 is TGCAGTGCTAGAGCGGTGGGGGTCCAATACGAGCAGTACTTC. Protein: CSARAVGVQYEQYF. This chain uses TRBV20-1 with TRBJ2-7; the D call may be TRBD1 or TRBD2 (5 bases each). Trimming removed 1 base at V and 4 bases at J, with 14 bases between. The CDR3 extends over 14 amino acids. Germline CDR1 reads DFQATT; CDR2 reads SNEGSKA (reference sequence).

This clonotype was seen a handful of times. The gene calls are TRBV5-4 and TRBJ1-1; no reliable D call. Trimming took off 0 bases at V and 5 bases at J, with 14 bases between the two ends. The CDR3 spans 15 residues. Germline V CDR1 and CDR2: SGHNT, YYREEE (reference sequence). The CDR3 protein is CASSLGYSALTEAFF. CDR3 bases: TGTGCCAGCAGCTTGGGGTATTCGGCCTTAACTGAAGCTTTCTTT.

This clonotype was seen only a few times. A junction boundary mismatches the germline segment, possibly from a read error. The chain carries TRBV4-1 and TRBJ2-7; D not certain. This CDR3 contains 15 residues. CDR1 and CDR2 (germline): MGHRA, YSYEKL. CDR3 nucleotides: TGTGCCAGCAGCCAAGAGGTCACGGCACTCTACGAGCAGTACTTC. Residues: CASSQEVTALYEQYF.

This clonotype was seen repeatedly, ten times or more. This chain connects TRBV30 to TRBJ2-7, with unresolved D. CDR1 GTSNPN and CDR2 SVGIG come from the germline V gene (reference sequence). The CDR3 loop spans 13 amino acids. The V gene lost 0 bases and the J gene lost 1 base, with 7 bases spanning the gap. CDR3 sequence reads: CAWSVMGSYEQYF. In DNA form, the CDR3 reads TGTGCCTGGAGTGTAATGGGATCCTACGAGCAGTACTTC.

This clonotype was seen ten or more times. This sequence joins TRBV12-3 or TRBV12-4 and TRBJ1-5; D is unresolved. V was pared by 2 bases and J by 5 bases, with 22 bases between. The CDR3 contains 18 residues. CDR3 residues: CASSLFHIGRPGYQPQHF. The CDR3 DNA reads TGTGCCAGCAGTTTATTTCACATTGGTAGACCGGGGTATCAGCCCCAGCATTTT.

In this sample, this clonotype turned up many times. The J gene is TRBJ1-1, the V gene TRBV18; 7 bases line up with TRBD1. Trimming cost V 2 bases and J 1 base; bases outside gene matches: 4. Germline lookup yields CDR1 KGHSH and CDR2 LQKENI. The CDR3 runs 15 residues. CDR3 loop: CASSPSQGENTEAFF. The CDR3 DNA is TGTGCCAGCTCACCATCCCAGGGGGAGAACACTGAAGCTTTCTTT.

The rearrangement joins TRBV3-1 to TRBJ2-1; TRBD1 agrees at 10 bases. J was trimmed by 1 base and V by 2 bases; bases with no gene match: 5. CDR1 is LGHDT and CDR2 is YNNKEL in the germline V gene (reference sequence). The CDR3 is made up of 17 amino acids. DNA for the CDR3: TGTGCCAGCAGCCAACCGCGGGGACAGGGGTCCTACAATGAGCAGTTCTTC. Amino acid sequence: CASSQPRGQGSYNEQFF.

As to this clonotype: Since a much larger clone is just one base distant, this may be a read error. The chain is built from TRBV3-1 and TRBJ2-7, with D unclear. The CDR3 has 13 amino acids. Per germline, CDR1 LGHDT and CDR2 YNNKEL (reference sequence). Here the CDR3 reads CASSQGGINEQCF. In DNA, the CDR3 is TGTGCCAGCAGCCAAGGAGGCATCAACGAGCAGTGCTTC.

The chain combines TRBV29-1 with TRBJ2-1; 9 nucleotides match TRBD1. The CDR3 spans 12 residues. Germline CDR1 SQVTM, CDR2 ANQGSEA. V lost 7 bases and J lost 2; bases outside the gene matches: 0. CDR3 in amino acids: CSGQGAYNEQFF. The CDR3 DNA follows: TGCAGCGGACAGGGGGCCTACAATGAGCAGTTCTTC.

Ten or more counts support this clonotype. V and J are TRBV12-3 or TRBV12-4 and TRBJ2-2; tentatively, D is TRBD1 (6 bases). V was pared by 4 bases and J by 3 bases, with 15 bases between. The CDR3 is 16 residues long. CDR3 sequence (DNA): TGTGCCAGCAGTTCCGGGACACCGATTCACACCGGGGAGCTGTTTTTT. This sequence encodes CASSSGTPIHTGELFF.

The rearrangement uses TRBV6-1 and TRBJ2-5; TRBD2 is a possible D gene (6 bases). The CDR3 extends over 14 amino acids. CDR1 and CDR2 from the germline V gene are MNHNS and SASEGT. The V end was cut by 7 bases, the J end by 5 bases, with 17 bases between. The CDR3 bases are TGTGCCAGCACCCCCCCGGGACTTTTCGAGACCCAGTACTTC. Protein: CASTPPGLFETQYF.

As concerns this clonotype: A much larger clonotype is one base distant, so this may be a read error. This rearrangement joins TRBV7-9 to TRBJ2-1; D gene unclear. The CDR3 sequence is 12 residues long. CDR1 is SEHNR, CDR2 FQNEAQ, per germline (reference sequence). CDR3 residues: CASSSRVNEQSF. The CDR3 DNA sequence: TGTGCCAGCAGCTCCCGGGTCAATGAGCAGTCCTTC. Based on the CDR3 plus reference TRBV7-9 and TRBJ2-1, the full variable domain is DTGVSQNPRHKITKRGQNVTFRCDPISEHNRLYWYRQTLGQGPEFLTYFQNEAQLEKSRLLSDRFSAERPKGSFSTLEIQRTEQGDSAMYLCASSSRVNEQSFGPGTRLTVL.

This clonotype has a handful of counts. The rearrangement uses TRBV9 and TRBJ1-2; 10 bases are shared with TRBD1. The CDR3 runs 16 residues. CDR1 SGDLS and CDR2 YYNGEE come from the germline V gene. J was trimmed by 4 bases and V by 4 bases; bases with no gene match: 10. The CDR3 DNA reads as TGTGCCAGCAGCTTTAGACCGGGACAGGGGATCTATGGCTACACCTTC. Translating gives CASSFRPGQGIYGYTF. Looking up the rest from reference TRBV9 and TRBJ1-2 gives the full variable domain: DSGVTQTPKHLITATGQRVTLRCSPRSGDLSVYWYQQSLDQGLQFLIQYYNGEERAKGNILERFSAQQFPDLHSELNLSSLELGDSALYFCASSFRPGQGIYGYTFGSGTRLTVV.

The J gene is TRBJ2-7, the V gene TRBV7-3; 9 positions agree with TRBD2. From germline, CDR1 is SGHTA and CDR2 FQGTGA. V lost 4 bases to trimming and J lost 6 bases; unmatched junction nucleotides: 7. The CDR3 has 14 amino acids. Here the CDR3 reads CASSSAGGGSEQYF. The CDR3 DNA sequence: TGTGCCAGCAGCTCCGCGGGGGGGGGCAGCGAGCAGTACTTC.